Sequencing of this T cell receptor (beta chain) was carried out in a study of T cells in Graves' hyperthyroidism and ophthalmopathy. As for the study in general: Prior to any treatment, at the point of initial diagnosis, peripheral blood was collected.

Participants, patients aged 18 to 65, had newly diagnosed hyperthyroidism with a duration under 2 months. There were TCR beta CDR3 regions amplified from RNA transcripts. Researchers ran a first-round RT-PCR on the TCR CDR3 using the HTBI primer set. One entry per CDR3 protein, called by TCRdb with MiXCR from the multiplex PCR reads. The sample lists approximately 720,000 distinct CDR3 sequences, roughly a sixth seen once, with around 17% in the top ten. The V gene's germline CDR1 is DFQATT and CDR2 SNEGSKA (reference sequence). This CDR3 has 15 residues. The J segment lost 7 bases and the V segment lost 5 bases, leaving 10 bases of the junction unmatched. This clonotype was found many times. The antigen remains unidentified. Study-wide results and limits: Blood also carried most thyroid clonotypes expanded above 0.001. Ophthalmopathy, as predicted by the model, came a median around 6 months after the prediction.

This clonotype originated in a woman in her 50s with Graves' hyperthyroidism that later progressed to Graves' ophthalmopathy. The chain carries TRBV20-1 and TRBJ2-1; 11 bases agree with TRBD1. Material: blood. The CDR3 loop is CSASPGTGGLNEQFF. The CDR3 bases are TGCAGTGCTTCCCCCGGGACAGGGGGATTGAATGAGCAGTTCTTC.